This is a list of T cell receptor beta chains from one sample in a study of molecular identifiers for immune sequencing clone quantification. MiXCR, applied by TCRdb to the PCR reads, yields one record per CDR3 protein. The sample has approximately 630,000 distinct CDR3 sequences; about 25% are singletons. Sequences were obtained from naive CD8+ T cells from blood, with Jurkat cell RNA spiked in. The receptor set was obtained from a human donor in good health. Some libraries in this study had Jurkat cell RNA spiked in. The CDR3 runs from the conserved cysteine through the conserved F or W. The D gene is left open where the match is weak. Rows may omit the clone size; those that give it use once, few, many or a size class.

.	TRBV4-1	.	TRBJ1-5	TGCGCCAGCAGCCAAGATCAATGGGGGAGCCAGCCCCAGCATTTT	CASSQDQWGSQPQHF
.	TRBV6-2/TRBV6-3	.	TRBJ2-7	TGTGCCAGCAGTTACTCGATAGGCGGGGCCTACGAGCAGTACTTC	CASSYSIGGAYEQYF
.	TRBV7-6	TRBD2	TRBJ2-5	TGTACCAGCAGTCCTGGACTAGCGGGAGTCGAGACCCAGTACTTC	CTSSPGLAGVETQYF
few	TRBV11-2	.	TRBJ2-7	TGTGCCAGCAGCCTAGACCGGGACCCCAGGTACTACGAGCAGTACTTC	CASSLDRDPRYYEQYF
many	TRBV6-2/TRBV6-3	.	TRBJ1-5	TGTGCCAGCAGTTACTCCAGGCGGACGGCCCAGCATTTT	CASSYSRRTAQHF
many	TRBV29-1	.	TRBJ1-2	TGCAGCGTTGAAGTAACTTATGGCTACACCTTC	CSVEVTYGYTF
.	TRBV6-2/TRBV6-3	TRBD2	TRBJ2-7	TGTGCCAGCAGTTACGTAGCGGGAAAGTCCTTGAGTATCCACGAGCAGTACTTC	CASSYVAGKSLSIHEQYF
few	TRBV20-1	TRBD2	TRBJ2-7	TGCAGTGCTAGGGGGGGGACTAGCGGGAGGGTCGAGCAGTACTTC	CSARGGTSGRVEQYF
few	TRBV29-1	.	TRBJ1-1	TGCAGCGTTGAAAGAACCGGGGCGCAGAACACTGAAGCTTTCTTT	CSVERTGAQNTEAFF
.	TRBV24-1	TRBD2	TRBJ2-1	TGTGCCACCAGTGACAGTGCTAGCGGGGATTACAATGAGCAGTTCTTC	CATSDSASGDYNEQFF
few	TRBV20-1	.	TRBJ2-7	TGCAGTGCTAGAGATCTAGGCGATAACACCTACGAGCAGTACTTC	CSARDLGDNTYEQYF
many	TRBV30	.	TRBJ2-7	TGTGCCTGGAGTTTCGTGGGGGAAGAGCAGTACTTC	CAWSFVGEEQYF
few	TRBV19	.	TRBJ2-6	TGTGCCAGTAGGATCGGGTCTGGGGCCAACGTCCTGACTTTC	CASRIGSGANVLTF
many	TRBV28	.	TRBJ2-7	TGTGCCAGCAGCCGGGCCTACGAGCAGTACTTC	CASSRAYEQYF
few	TRBV6-2/TRBV6-3	TRBD1	TRBJ2-5	TGTGCCAGCAACTCCCGGGACAGGGCTTTTGAGACCCAGTACTTC	CASNSRDRAFETQYF
.	TRBV6-2/TRBV6-3	.	TRBJ2-5	TGTGCCAGCAGTTACTTTGCGGGCCGCCACGCGCCCCCGTCCTTC	CASSYFAGRHAPPSF
.	TRBV27	.	TRBJ1-5	TGTGTCAGCAGTTTAGATCGTGCCAATCAGCCCCAGCATTTT	CVSSLDRANQPQHF
many	TRBV7-9	.	TRBJ2-2	TGTGCCAGCAGCTTTGTTCGTTACACCGGGGAGCTGTTTTTT	CASSFVRYTGELFF
.	TRBV6-5	TRBD1	TRBJ2-7	TGTGCCAGCAGTCAAGGGACAGAAGTTTGGCAGTACTTC	CASSQGTEVWQYF
.	TRBV5-3	.	TRBJ2-6	TGTGCCAGCAGCTTGGGACCGAATCGAAGCTCTGGGGCCAACGTCCTGCCTTTC	CASSLGPNRSSGANVLPF
few	TRBV4-1	.	TRBJ1-5	TGCGCCAGCAGCCAAGTTGAGGGTAGGAATCAGCCCCAGCATTTT	CASSQVEGRNQPQHF
few	TRBV5-4	.	TRBJ2-5	TGTGCCAGCAGCTTGGGTTATTCGGGCGGCCAAGAGACCCAGTACTTC	CASSLGYSGGQETQYF
.	TRBV18	.	TRBJ2-7	TGTGCCAGCGCAGGGGACCTGACCTACGCGCAGTACTTC	CASAGDLTYAQYF
many	TRBV4-2	.	TRBJ2-7	TGTGCCAGCAGCCATTCCGGCATCTACGAGCAGTACTTC	CASSHSGIYEQYF
few	TRBV30	.	TRBJ2-7	TGTGCCTGGAGTGTACTCAGGTCTTCCTACGAGCAGTACTTC	CAWSVLRSSYEQYF
few	TRBV12-3/TRBV12-4	.	TRBJ2-1	TGTGCCAGCAGTGCCCCCGGATACAATGGGCAGTTCTTC	CASSAPGYNGQFF
.	TRBV27	TRBD1	TRBJ2-7	TGTGCCAGCAGTTTTGGGACAGGAGGCTACAAGCAGTACTTC	CASSFGTGGYKQYF
.	TRBV5-4	.	TRBJ2-3	TGTGCCAGCGGGGACGGGGAATTCACAGATACGCAGTATTTT	CASGDGEFTDTQYF
.	TRBV5-4	.	TRBJ2-1	TGTGCCAGCAGGGACTGGACAGTTTACAATGAGCAGTTCTTC	CASRDWTVYNEQFF
few	TRBV2	TRBD2	TRBJ2-1	TGTGCCACCTTAGCGGGGGAGGCTGAGCAGTTCTTC	CATLAGEAEQFF
few	TRBV7-9	.	TRBJ2-1	TGTGCCAGCAGCAGAACCGACAGTGCCTACAATGAGCAGTTCTTC	CASSRTDSAYNEQFF
many	TRBV20-1	TRBD2	TRBJ2-7	TGCAGTGCTAGAGATCCGGGACTAGCGAACTCCTACGAGCAGTACTTC	CSARDPGLANSYEQYF
few	TRBV7-9	TRBD2	TRBJ2-2	TGTGCCAGCAGCTCGTCTTGCGGGAGAAGCACCGGGGAGCTGTTTTTT	CASSSSCGRSTGELFF
few	TRBV6-5	TRBD1	TRBJ2-1	TGTGCCAGCAGACGACAGGGGGTTGTAAATGAGCAGTTCTTC	CASRRQGVVNEQFF
.	TRBV13	.	TRBJ2-3	TGTGCCAGCAGCCAAAAAAATTATGATACGCAGTATTTT	CASSQKNYDTQYF
.	TRBV6-7	.	TRBJ2-1	TGTGCTACTCTACCCTGCACATACAATGAGCAGTTCTTC	CATLPCTYNEQFF
.	TRBV7-9	.	TRBJ2-5	TGTGCCAGCAGCCCGGGCCGGGGAGGTTACCAAGAGCCCCCGTACTTC	CASSPGRGGYQEPPYF
.	TRBV28	TRBD2	TRBJ2-5	TGTGCCAGCAGTCACAGACTAGCGGGAGTGGAGACCCAGTACTTC	CASSHRLAGVETQYF